The TCR beta chain under discussion was sequenced for a study of response to subunit inactivated influenza vaccine (dated by TCRdb to 2017 to 2018). In terms of the full investigation: Deep quantitative T cell receptor repertoire profiling was used in the study to track responses to a trivalent subunit inactivated influenza vaccine. On the study overall, not on this receptor specifically: It was suggested by the authors that each seasonal influenza vaccination may recruit only a limited number of new T cells.

On this clonotype: Its cognate antigen has yet to be identified. One base away there is no much larger clone; base qualities are not given.

Preparation of the library involved RT-PCR. Sequencing instrument: Illumina HiSeq 2500. The raw public data were reprocessed by TCRdb itself: fastp quality trimming at Q25, MiXCR clonotype calling, in-frame beta chains only. One record per CDR3 amino acid sequence lists the most common genes and DNA. The sample contains under 800,000 distinct CDR3 sequences, approximately 15% of them found a single time. The top ten clones comprise 5.5% to 8% of the sample. This TCR was sampled from a man between 50 and 59 years old who received an inactivated influenza vaccine. Donor details come from another sample of the same person, matched by shared clones. Source: PBMCs from blood, taken roughly 2 weeks before vaccination.

The CDR3 region has the sequence CSARDLGFSGSRETQYF. The DNA sequence is given as TGCAGTGCTAGAGATCTCGGGTTTAGCGGGAGCAGAGAGACCCAGTACTTC. The V and J segments used are TRBV20-1 and TRBJ2-5; the central 9 bases match TRBD2. Compared with germline, V lacks 0 bases and J lacks 4 bases; bases without a gene match: 12. Sequences DFQATT (CDR1) and SNEGSKA (CDR2) are obtained from the germline V gene (reference sequence). Including cysteine and phenylalanine, the CDR3 has 17 amino acids. The DNA shown is the 51-base CDR3, in frame from base 1.